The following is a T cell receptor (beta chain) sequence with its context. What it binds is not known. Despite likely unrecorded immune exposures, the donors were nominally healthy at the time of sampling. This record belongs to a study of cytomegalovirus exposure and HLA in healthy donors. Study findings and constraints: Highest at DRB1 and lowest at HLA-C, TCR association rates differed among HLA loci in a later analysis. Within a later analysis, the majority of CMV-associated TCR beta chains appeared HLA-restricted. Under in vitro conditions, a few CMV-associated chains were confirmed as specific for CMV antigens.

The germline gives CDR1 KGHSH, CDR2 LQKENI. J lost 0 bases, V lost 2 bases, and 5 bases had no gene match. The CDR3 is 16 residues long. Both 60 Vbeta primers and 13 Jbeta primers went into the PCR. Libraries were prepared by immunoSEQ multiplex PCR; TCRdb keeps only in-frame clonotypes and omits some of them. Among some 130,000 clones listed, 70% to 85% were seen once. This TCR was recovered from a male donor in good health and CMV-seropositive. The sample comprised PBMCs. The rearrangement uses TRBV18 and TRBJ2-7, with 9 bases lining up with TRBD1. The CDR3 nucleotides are TGTGCCAGCTCACCAGGACCGGGACAGGGCTCCTACGAGCAGTACTTC. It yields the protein CASSPGPGQGSYEQYF.